What follows describes a single T cell receptor beta chain. What antigen it recognizes has not been identified. Per-base qualities were not stored, and no clone one base away is much larger. Ficoll-Paque density gradient centrifugation was used to isolate PBMCs. The instrument given in TCRdb is Illumina NovaSeq 6000. cDNA libraries for TCRalpha and TCRbeta were prepared by 5'RACE using constant-segment primers, with sample barcodes and unique molecular identifiers added. RNA was extracted from every sample with Trizol reagent. Amplification of the libraries took two PCR steps, and the second step added a second sample barcode plus Illumina TruSeq adapters. Sequencing of the libraries was done on an Illumina NovaSeq, producing 2 x 150 bp paired-end reads. The study's processing was this. Reads were demultiplexed and collapsed into UMI-guided consensus sequences with migec v1.2.7. Using mixcr v2.1.11, the UMI consensuses were aligned to TRA and TRB V and J templates and assembled into clonotypes. Expanded or contracted clonotypes were those called significant by both edgeR and NoisET, with noise models trained on biological replicates. For edgeR calls, a false discovery rate-adjusted p below 0.01 and a log2 fold-change threshold of 1 were applied. PCA with hierarchical clustering of max-normalized trajectories of the 1000 most abundant clonotypes was used as exploratory dynamics analysis. Separately sequenced CD4+ and CD8+ repertoires were used to assign the CD4 or CD8 phenotype of responding clones. Starting from the raw public reads, TCRdb applied fastp trimming at Q25, assembled clones with MiXCR and retained in-frame beta chains. Every CDR3 protein is listed once, alongside the most common genes and DNA of its rows. It is TCRdb's table, rather than the study itself, that gives the V and J calls and clone size. This sample holds a few hundred thousand distinct CDR3 sequences; about 20% were observed only once. The ten largest clones represent about 8.2% of the sample.

The data stem from a study of T-cell memory formation after mild COVID-19 (dated by TCRdb to about 2021). Study-level background: TCR sequence clusters from the two donors were largely donor specific. Longitudinal TCRalpha and TCRbeta repertoire sequencing tracked T-cell clones expanding and contracting after mild COVID-19 in two donors. Two young, previously healthy adult volunteers, one female and one male, were included in the cohort.

The CDR3 sequence holds 14 residues, the cysteine and phenylalanine included. Left in the record is the CDR3 DNA by itself, 42 bases read in frame from the first base. The germline V gene gives CDR1 as SGHTS and CDR2 as YDEGEE. V loses 4 bases at its end and J loses 4 bases; junction bases beyond the gene matches: 7. General findings and caveats noted by the study authors: SARS-CoV-2 specificity of the second-wave clones peaking on day 37 was not confirmed. Some responding clones were detected in pre-infection memory, which suggested that pre-existing cross-reactive memory T cells had joined the SARS-CoV-2 response. From day 15 to 85, contracting clones showed balanced CD4/CD8 phenotypes, whereas a second wave of clones that expanded from day 15 to 37 leaned towards CD4+. Contracting CD4+ clones were found mainly in CM and EM memory subsets, while CD8+ clones were enriched in EMRA. Only a couple of mild cases were covered in the study, and larger cohorts including severe cases with pre-infection samples were considered necessary.

This chain is built from TRBV5-8 and TRBJ1-2; 7 junctional bases match TRBD1. The TCR comes from an adult woman who had mild COVID-19 (a few samples of this study predate the infection). The sample titles of this study are shuffled in the database, so cell type and time point are left out; the donor was told from shared clones. The specimen was PBMCs or a T cell subset sorted from them (not recorded which). DNA sequence: TGTGCCAGCAGCCGGGGACAGCAAGGCTATGGCTACACCTTC. Translated, this gives CASSRGQQGYGYTF.